Presented here are 31 T cell receptor beta chains from one specimen sequenced in a study of CD8+CD57+ T cells in acquired aplastic anemia. Profiles of TCR beta VDJ and CDR3 were generated from a genomic DNA template. TCRdb recomputed calls from the reads with MiXCR, one row per CDR3 protein. The sample holds under 200,000 distinct CDR3 sequences; approximately 40% are singletons and the top ten take 1.1%. What was sequenced was sorted CD4+, CD8+, or CD8+CD57+ T cells (not recorded which) from PBMCs. The origin of the receptors is a human donor in good health.

The rearrangement uses TRBV5-8 and TRBJ2-3, with a possible D match to TRBD2 (5 bases). The CDR3 extends over 14 amino acids. V was shortened by 5 bases and J by 2 bases, with 12 bases between the two germline ends. CDR1 and CDR2 (germline): SGHTS, YDEGEE. Written as DNA, the CDR3 is TGTGCCAGCAGAGAAGCGGTTGCCACAGATACGCAGTATTTT. Translated, it gives CASREAVATDTQYF.

As to this clonotype: Given the absence of the conserved phenylalanine or tryptophan at the CDR3 end, a read error is likely. The chain combines TRBV20-1 with TRBJ2-5; the match to TRBD2 covers 7 bases. The length of the CDR3 is 13 residues. Germline V gene lookup returns CDR1 DFQATT and CDR2 SNEGSKA (reference sequence). V gave up 2 bases and J gave up 2 bases; unmatched junction bases: 2. CDR3 nucleotide sequence: TGCAGTGCTAGAAAGGGACTACAAGAGACCCAGTACCTC. It translates to CSARKGLQETQYL.

This clonotype was observed a handful of times. The chain combines TRBV5-1 with TRBJ2-2; 14 bases are a match to TRBD2. This CDR3 contains 18 residues. Germline trimming cut 4 bases from V and 6 bases from J; bases unmatched to any gene: 11. From germline, CDR1 is SGHRS and CDR2 YFSETQ. DNA for the CDR3: TGCGCCAGCAGCCCCGGGACTAGCGGGAGACATGGACCCGGGGAGCTGTTTTTT. Translated, it gives CASSPGTSGRHGPGELFF.

The chain recombines TRBV19 with TRBJ1-3; possibly TRBD1 for D (6 bases). This CDR3 is built from 14 residues. CDR1 and CDR2 (germline): LNHDA, SQIVND (reference sequence). Trimming cost V 3 bases and J 4 bases, with 10 bases left between them. CDR3 amino acids: CASSIRDNGNTIYF. The CDR3 coding sequence is TGTGCCAGTAGTATTCGGGACAACGGAAACACCATATATTTT.

There are many counts of this clonotype. V and J are TRBV4-1 and TRBJ1-2, with 8 bases lining up with TRBD1. The trim removed 5 bases at V and 4 bases at J, leaving 9 bases unmatched. Germline V lookup: CDR1 MGHRA, CDR2 YSYEKL. The CDR3 length is 15 residues. As DNA, the CDR3 is TGCGCCAGCAGCTCACAGGACAGGGAGGCCTATGGCTACACCTTC. The encoded protein is CASSSQDREAYGYTF.

The V call is TRBV7-9, the J call TRBJ1-1, with D hard to call. V was clipped by 6 bases and J by 1 base, with 12 bases between them. The germline V gene encodes CDR1 SEHNR and CDR2 FQNEAQ (reference sequence). The CDR3 covers 14 residues. CDR3 in DNA: TGTGCCAGCAGGCGGTCGGATTGGAACACTGAAGCTTTCTTT. Protein sequence: CASRRSDWNTEAFF.

This clonotype was detected many times. The CDR3 loop is CASRASGGTDTQYF. The CDR3 DNA reads TGTGCCAGCAGGGCTAGCGGGGGGACAGATACGCAGTATTTT. This rearrangement joins TRBV12-3 or TRBV12-4 to TRBJ2-3, with 11 bases identical to TRBD2. The J segment lost 3 bases and the V segment lost 6 bases, leaving 2 bases of the junction unmatched. This CDR3 comprises 14 residues.

The chain is built from TRBV2 and TRBJ2-1, with D perhaps matching TRBD1 (8 bases). This CDR3 comprises 15 residues. V was cut by 3 bases and J by 4 bases, with 13 bases left in between. From germline, CDR1 is SNHLY and CDR2 FYNNEI. In DNA, the CDR3 is TGTGCCAGCAGTGACACAGGGGGAGGGTACAATGAGCAGTTCTTC. Protein: CASSDTGGGYNEQFF.

This clonotype was counted between two and nine times. The J gene is TRBJ1-2, the V gene TRBV4-2; tentative D call: TRBD1 (5 bases). V was shortened by 3 bases and J by 8 bases, with 19 bases between the two germline ends. There are 15 residues in the CDR3. Germline-derived CDR1 and CDR2 are LGHNA and YNFKEQ. Written as DNA, the CDR3 is TGTGCCAGCAGCCAGGAGCAGGGTCGAAGTAAAGGCTACACCTTC. It yields the protein CASSQEQGRSKGYTF.

This clonotype is a singleton in its sample. The rearrangement links TRBV10-3 to TRBJ1-1, with a possible D match to TRBD1 (5 bases). Trimming stripped 2 bases from V and 4 bases from J, with 17 bases between. This CDR3 has 16 amino acids. CDR1 ENHRY and CDR2 SYGVKD come from the germline V gene. The CDR3 DNA reads as TGTGCCATCAGTGAGCCTACGGTCCAGGGAGTCACTGAAGCTTTCTTT. Translation: CAISEPTVQGVTEAFF.

This clonotype was recorded many times. The CDR3 protein is CASSSTGEGQPQHF. The CDR3 region has the DNA TGTGCCAGCAGTTCTACAGGGGAGGGACAGCCCCAGCATTTT. This sequence joins TRBV7-9 and TRBJ1-5, with 7 bases matching TRBD1. V lost 6 bases to trimming and J lost 7 bases; unmatched junction nucleotides: 9. The germline V gene has CDR1 SEHNR and CDR2 FQNEAQ (reference sequence). The CDR3 has 14 residues.

This clonotype was counted many times. The chain carries TRBV6-2 or TRBV6-3 and TRBJ2-7; 12 bases align to TRBD2. J was trimmed by 4 bases and V by 2 bases; bases with no gene match: 12. The germline V gene encodes CDR1 MNHEY and CDR2 SVGEGT. The CDR3 length is 18 residues. The CDR3 region is CASSYVASGGAGLYEQYF. The CDR3 DNA sequence: TGTGCCAGCAGTTACGTCGCTAGCGGGGGGGCCGGGTTATACGAGCAGTACTTC.

The chain combines TRBV20-1 with TRBJ2-5, with TRBD2 identical over 7 bases. The length of the CDR3 is 14 residues. CDR1 is DFQATT and CDR2 is SNEGSKA in the germline V gene (reference sequence). Trimming removed 3 bases from V and 0 bases from J; junction bases left unmatched: 4. The CDR3 spells CSASSSGHQETQYF. CDR3 nucleotides: TGCAGTGCTAGTTCTAGCGGACACCAAGAGACCCAGTACTTC.

V is TRBV19 and J is TRBJ2-7; 8 bases map to TRBD1. Trimming cost V 9 bases and J 3 bases; bases outside gene matches: 7. Germline V gives CDR1 LNHDA, CDR2 SQIVND (reference sequence). The CDR3 is made up of 13 amino acids. DNA of the CDR3: TGTGCCAGAAACCACGGACAGGGCTACGAGCAGTACTTC. The encoded protein is CARNHGQGYEQYF.

This clonotype came up many times. The J gene is TRBJ2-5, the V gene TRBV5-1; 8 nucleotides line up with TRBD1. The CDR3 contains 16 residues. V shed 3 bases, J shed 5 bases, and the junction held 12 bases outside the gene matches. CDR1 is SGHRS, CDR2 YFSETQ, per germline. CDR3 residues: CASSWDQRQGSETQYF. The CDR3 nucleotides are TGCGCCAGCAGCTGGGACCAGCGACAGGGGTCTGAGACCCAGTACTTC. Full variable domain (missing parts from reference TRBV5-1 and TRBJ2-5): KAGVTQTPRYLIKTRGQQVTLSCSPISGHRSVSWYQQTPGQGLQFLFEYFSETQRNKGNFPGRFSGRQFSNSRSEMNVSTLELGDSALYLCASSWDQRQGSETQYFGPGTRLLVL.

This clonotype was seen ten or more times. The gene calls are TRBV11-2 and TRBJ2-7; no definite D call. V lost 0 bases to trimming and J lost 3 bases, with 9 bases between them. CDR3 size: 14 residues. The germline gives CDR1 SGHAT, CDR2 FQNNGV. Here the CDR3 DNA reads TGTGCCAGCAGCTTAGAAGGAACTCTCTACGAGCAGTACTTC. It codes for CASSLEGTLYEQYF. The full variable domain, rest sourced from reference TRBV11-2 and TRBJ2-7, is EAGVAQSPRYKIIEKRQSVAFWCNPISGHATLYWYQQILGQGPKLLIQFQNNGVVDDSQLPKDRFSAERLKGVDSTLKIQPAKLEDSAVYLCASSLEGTLYEQYFGPGTRLTVT.

V and J are TRBV20-1 and TRBJ1-2, with D possibly being TRBD1 (6 bases). Germline V gene lookup returns CDR1 DFQATT and CDR2 SNEGSKA (reference sequence). The CDR3 consists of 13 residues. V was cut by 1 base and J by 8 bases, with 14 bases left in between. The CDR3 sequence is CSARGSRGWGYTF. The CDR3, as DNA: TGCAGTGCTAGAGGATCCAGGGGTTGGGGCTACACCTTC.

This clonotype was seen repeatedly, ten times or more. The V and J genes are TRBV4-1 and TRBJ2-3; D unresolved. In germline, CDR1 is MGHRA, CDR2 YSYEKL. Trimming stripped 3 bases from V and 6 bases from J, with 1 base between. The CDR3 is 10 residues long. CDR3 residues: CASSHDTQYF. The CDR3 DNA sequence: TGCGCCAGCAGCCACGATACGCAGTATTTT.

V is TRBV24-1 and J is TRBJ2-1, with 7 bases aligning to TRBD2. The germline CDR1 and CDR2 sequences are KGHDR and SFDVKD. This CDR3 spans 14 amino acids. J was trimmed by 6 bases and V by 5 bases; bases with no gene match: 6. In nucleotides, the CDR3 is TGTGCCACCAGTGGGGGGGGATTAGTCAATGAGCAGTTCTTC. It is translated as CATSGGGLVNEQFF.

In its sample, this clonotype was seen once. The chain uses TRBV29-1 and TRBJ2-7, with D perhaps matching TRBD2 (5 bases). Germline CDR1 and CDR2: SQVTM and ANQGSEA. CDR3 length: 13 amino acids. Trimming removed 1 base at V and 4 bases at J, with 11 bases between. In DNA form, the CDR3 reads TGCAGCGTTGAAGGGTTTGAGGGATACGAGCAGTACTTC. This codes for CSVEGFEGYEQYF.

The chain joins TRBV12-3 or TRBV12-4 to TRBJ2-5; D may be TRBD1 or TRBD2 (5 bases each). There are 12 residues in the CDR3. Trimming took 8 bases from V and 3 from J, leaving 10 bases between them. The CDR3 sequence: CASGRDEETQYF. The CDR3 region has the DNA TGTGCCAGCGGCCGGGACGAAGAGACCCAGTACTTC.

This clonotype was observed many times. The chain carries TRBV28 and TRBJ2-7; D possibly uses TRBD1 or TRBD2 (5 bases each). Looked up from germline, CDR1 is MDHEN and CDR2 is SYDVKM. V shed 7 bases and J shed 0 bases, with 16 bases lying between them. This CDR3 comprises 15 residues. CDR3 protein: CASNGPGQRSYEQYF. CDR3 coding DNA: TGTGCCAGCAATGGTCCGGGGCAACGCTCCTACGAGCAGTACTTC.

This clonotype was detected many times. This chain uses TRBV19 with TRBJ1-5; the D gene is possibly TRBD1 (5 bases). Germline loops: CDR1 LNHDA, CDR2 SQIVND (reference sequence). The CDR3 length is 14 residues. V lost 3 bases and J 5 bases, leaving 11 bases between the germline ends. The CDR3 here is CASSIFRGDQPQHF. CDR3 in DNA: TGTGCCAGTAGTATTTTTAGGGGCGATCAGCCCCAGCATTTT.

Many counts were recorded for this clonotype. V and J are TRBV6-5 and TRBJ1-1; D unresolved. Germline CDR1 is MNHEY and CDR2 is SVGAGI. The CDR3 has 15 amino acids. V was shortened by 2 bases and J by 7 bases, with 17 bases between the two germline ends. CDR3 residues: CASSYDNNRRGEAFF. In nucleotides, the CDR3 is TGTGCCAGCAGTTACGACAATAACCGACGGGGTGAAGCTTTCTTT.

The chain employs TRBV2 and TRBJ2-3; no clear D. The CDR3 covers 15 residues. Trimming cost V 6 bases and J 6 bases, with 19 bases left between them. Germline CDR1 and CDR2: SNHLY and FYNNEI. CDR3 coding DNA: TGTGCCAGCAGCCTTACGGCCGACCGGTTTGATACGCAGTATTTT. Amino acids: CASSLTADRFDTQYF.

Details on this clonotype: Sequence at one end of the junction differs from germline and may be a read error. CDR3 sequence: CASMVRENEQYF. The CDR3 DNA follows: TGTGCCAGCATGGTGCGTGAGAACGAACAGTACTTC. The chain combines TRBV2 with TRBJ2-7; D is ambiguous. The germline V gene encodes CDR1 SNHLY and CDR2 FYNNEI. This CDR3 region has 12 residues. Full variable domain (rest looked up from reference TRBV2 and TRBJ2-7): EPEVTQTPSHQVTQMGQEVILRCVPISNHLYFYWYRQILGQKVEFLVSFYNNEISEKSEIFDDQFSVERPDGSNFTLKIRSTKLEDSAMYFCASMVRENEQYFGPGTRLTVT.

This sequence joins TRBV12-5 and TRBJ2-7; 8 positions agree with TRBD1. The CDR3 has 15 amino acids. V dropped 5 bases and J dropped 3; count of bases not matched to a gene: 9. Germline V lookup: CDR1 LGHNT, CDR2 FRNRAP. DNA for the CDR3: TGTGCTAGTGGTACCCTCTCGGACAGGGTCTACGAGCAGTACTTC. It specifies CASGTLSDRVYEQYF.

CDR3 loop: CASSTSGSSNNEQFF. CDR3 DNA sequence: TGTGCCAGCAGCACCAGCGGGAGTTCCAACAATGAGCAGTTCTTC. This rearrangement joins TRBV7-6 to TRBJ2-1; 8 nucleotides match TRBD2. There are 15 residues in the CDR3. Unmatched junction bases numbered 8, after V lost 5 bases and J lost 5 bases. Germline CDR1 is SGHVS and CDR2 is FNYEAQ.

The genes are TRBV7-9 and TRBJ2-2, with no clear D. CDR1 is SEHNR and CDR2 is FQNEAQ in the germline V gene (reference sequence). The germline V and J ends were trimmed by 5 bases and 4 bases, with 2 bases remaining between them. The CDR3 loop spans 11 amino acids. The CDR3 region has the DNA TGTGCCAGCAGCATCACCGGGGAGCTGTTTTTT. It translates to CASSITGELFF.

The chain is built from TRBV2 and TRBJ2-7; tentatively, D is TRBD2 (5 bases). The CDR3 sequence is 12 residues long. CDR1 SNHLY and CDR2 FYNNEI come from the germline V gene. The V end lost 10 bases, the J end lost 13 bases, and 23 bases lay between the germline ends. CDR3 nucleotides: TGTGCCACCATCTTAATCCGGGAACCTTACTACTTC. Residues: CATILIREPYYF.

The rearrangement joins TRBV29-1 to TRBJ1-1, with no clear D. CDR3 size: 17 residues. The V gene lost 3 bases and the J gene lost 3 bases, with 23 bases spanning the gap. CDR1 is SQVTM and CDR2 is ANQGSEA in the germline V gene. CDR3 coding DNA: TGCAGCGTTGAGTCGAAGGATCTTCTTTTATTGGACACTGAAGCTTTCTTT. It specifies CSVESKDLLLLDTEAFF. Together with reference TRBV29-1 and TRBJ1-1, the CDR3 gives the full variable domain: SAVISQKPSRDICQRGTSLTIQCQVDSQVTMMFWYRQQPGQSLTLIATANQGSEATYESGFVIDKFPISRPNLTFSTLTVSNMSPEDSSIYLCSVESKDLLLLDTEAFFGQGTRLTVV.